These 19 T cell receptor beta chains were all obtained from the same sample, sequenced in a study of T cell responses to AZD1222 COVID-19 vaccine. Clones were sequenced by immunoSEQ multiplex PCR, and TCRdb holds only the in-frame ones, with some missing. Of about 31,000 clones listed, around 89% are singletons. Source: peripheral blood, taken 28 days after the second AZD1222 dose. All receptors derive from an adult who received the AZD1222 COVID-19 vaccine.

CDR3: CASSARRLNTEAFF. CDR3 sequence (DNA): TGTGCCAGCAGTGCAAGACGGCTGAACACTGAAGCTTTCTTT. The chain combines TRBV2 with TRBJ1-1; D not certain. In germline, CDR1 is SNHLY, CDR2 FYNNEI. The V gene lost 4 bases and the J gene lost 0 bases, with 9 bases spanning the gap. CDR3 length equals 14 residues.

This chain links TRBV27 with TRBJ2-7; D is possibly TRBD2 (5 bases). Germline V lookup: CDR1 MNHEY, CDR2 SMNVEV (reference sequence). The CDR3 totals 15 residues. The V end was cut by 5 bases, the J end by 10 bases, with 24 bases between. The CDR3 nucleotides are TGTGCCAGCAGTGCACTAGGACGAGACTTACGAGGACAGTACTTC. Translated, it gives CASSALGRDLRGQYF.

The chain has TRBV6-2 or TRBV6-3 and TRBJ1-1; D is undetermined. Germline values: CDR1 MNHEY, CDR2 SVGEGT. This CDR3 is built from 12 residues. V was clipped by 6 bases and J by 7 bases, with 12 bases between them. DNA for the CDR3: TGTGCCAGCAGCCTCCAGGCCGTTGAAGCTTTCTTT. Its protein product is CASSLQAVEAFF.

The gene calls are TRBV19 and TRBJ2-3; no clear D gene. The CDR3 sequence is 16 residues long. Trimming removed 6 bases from V and 4 bases from J, with 20 bases in between. CDR1 is LNHDA and CDR2 is SQIVND in the germline V gene (reference sequence). In DNA, the CDR3 is TGTGCCAGTAGCGGCGGCGACTCCGGGTCAGCAGATACGCAGTATTTT. This translates into CASSGGDSGSADTQYF.

The V and J genes are TRBV7-2 and TRBJ1-2; TRBD1 matches 9 bases. V was pared by 4 bases and J by 6 bases, with 3 bases of the junction left unmatched. The CDR3 length is 13 residues. CDR1 is SGHTA and CDR2 is FQGNSA in the germline V gene. The CDR3 bases are TGTGCCAGCAGCTCCACAGGGGGCAATGGCTACACCTTC. Translating gives CASSSTGGNGYTF.

The J gene is TRBJ2-3, the V gene TRBV5-1; D unclear. This CDR3 comprises 14 residues. CDR1 is SGHRS, CDR2 YFSETQ, per germline. V lost 0 bases to trimming and J lost 5 bases, with 10 bases between them. The CDR3 DNA sequence: TGCGCCAGCAGCTTGGCCCCTCTGGAAGATACGCAGTATTTT. It codes for CASSLAPLEDTQYF.

The chain joins TRBV10-3 to TRBJ2-1; TRBD2 matches 8 bases. Per the germline V gene, CDR1 is ENHRY and CDR2 is SYGVKD. This CDR3 region has 14 residues. The V gene end was trimmed by 0 bases and the J gene end by 7 bases; junction bases not matched to a gene: 2. The CDR3 DNA follows: TGTGCCATCAGTGAGTCTAGCGGGGAGAATGAGCAGTTCTTC. It specifies CAISESSGENEQFF.

The rearrangement uses TRBV6-5 and TRBJ2-1; a weak D match, TRBD1 (6 bases). The CDR3 extends over 13 amino acids. Germline loops: CDR1 MNHEY, CDR2 SVGAGI. V was trimmed by 8 bases and J by 6 bases, leaving 14 bases between them. CDR3 residues: CASHSSGVNEQFF. In nucleotides, the CDR3 is TGTGCCAGCCACTCGTCAGGGGTCAATGAGCAGTTCTTC.

V gene TRBV9 combines with J gene TRBJ1-4, with D unresolved. V dropped 3 bases and J dropped 5 bases, with 14 bases sitting between them. This CDR3 is built from 15 residues. Germline V lookup: CDR1 SGDLS, CDR2 YYNGEE. The CDR3 DNA sequence: TGTGCCAGCAGCGCCGGAAGGTTCGGGAATGAAAAACTGTTTTTT. Residues: CASSAGRFGNEKLFF.

The rearrangement joins TRBV28 to TRBJ2-1, with D tentatively TRBD2 (5 bases). The ends were cut back, 4 bases at V and 0 bases at J, with 10 bases in the middle. This CDR3 has 15 amino acids. Germline-derived CDR1 and CDR2 are MDHEN and SYDVKM. This CDR3 reads CASSSGTPSYNEQFF. The CDR3 nucleotides read TGTGCCAGCAGTTCGGGAACCCCCTCCTACAATGAGCAGTTCTTC.

The rearrangement links TRBV4-3 to TRBJ2-2; D is undetermined. From germline, CDR1 is LGHNA and CDR2 YSLEER. CDR3 size: 15 residues. V gave up 0 bases and J gave up 1 base, with 6 bases separating them. The CDR3 loop is CASSQDRKNTGELFF. Written as DNA, the CDR3 is TGCGCCAGCAGCCAAGACAGGAAGAACACCGGGGAGCTGTTTTTT.

The chain joins TRBV3-1 (or the pseudogene TRBV3-2) to TRBJ1-4, with 7 bases fitting TRBD1. The germline V gene encodes CDR1 LGHDT and CDR2 YNNKEL (reference sequence). This CDR3 is 15 amino acids long. The V gene end was trimmed by 6 bases and the J gene end by 1 base; junction bases not matched to a gene: 5. CDR3 sequence: CASRARQGTNEKLFF. Written as DNA, the CDR3 is TGTGCCAGCAGGGCTCGACAGGGAACTAATGAAAAACTGTTTTTT.

The chain employs TRBV6-5 and TRBJ1-6, with D unresolved. CDR3 size: 12 residues. The germline gives CDR1 MNHEY, CDR2 SVGAGI. V was clipped by 6 bases and J by 9 bases, with 9 bases between them. CDR3 bases: TGTGCCAGCAGCCTAAGCGTTTCACCCCTCCACTTT. Encoded protein: CASSLSVSPLHF.

The genes are TRBV3-1 (or the pseudogene TRBV3-2) and TRBJ1-3, with unresolved D. Germline-derived CDR1 and CDR2 are LGHDT and YNNKEL (reference sequence). This CDR3 comprises 12 residues. V shed 0 bases and J shed 5 bases, with 2 bases lying between them. CDR3 bases: TGTGCCAGCAGCCAAGATAGAAACACCATATATTTT. Amino acids: CASSQDRNTIYF.

This clone is deemed large. CDR3 region: CSGVWGNTEAFF. The DNA of the CDR3 is TGCAGCGGTGTGTGGGGAAACACTGAAGCTTTCTTT. The chain joins TRBV29-1 to TRBJ1-1; D remains ambiguous. Germline V CDR1 and CDR2: SQVTM, ANQGSEA. The CDR3 covers 12 residues. Deletions cut 7 bases from V and 2 bases from J, with 11 bases between.

This clone showed up just once. The chain couples TRBV5-8 to TRBJ1-6; maybe TRBD1 (5 bases). Trimming stripped 2 bases from V and 13 bases from J, with 19 bases between. Germline V gene lookup returns CDR1 SGHTS and CDR2 YDEGEE. The CDR3 loop spans 15 amino acids. In nucleotides, the CDR3 is TGTGCCAGCAGCTTCCTCGTGACGGCACAGGATCCCCTCCACTTT. This codes for CASSFLVTAQDPLHF. Complete variable domain (other parts from reference TRBV5-8 and TRBJ1-6): EAGVTQSPTHLIKTRGQQATLRCSPISGHTSVYWYQQALGLGLQFLLWYDEGEERNRGNFPPRFSGRQFPNYSSELNVNALELEDSALYLCASSFLVTAQDPLHFGNGTRLTVT.

The gene calls are TRBV28 and TRBJ2-7; D is possibly TRBD1 or TRBD2 (5 bases each). V lost 3 bases, J lost 0 bases, and 18 bases lay in between. This CDR3 is built from 17 residues. Germline lookup yields CDR1 MDHEN and CDR2 SYDVKM. In nucleotides, the CDR3 is TGTGCCAGCAGTTTCGCTGCGGCCGGGGCAGACTCCTACGAGCAGTACTTC. It translates to CASSFAAAGADSYEQYF.

This clone was detected only once. The rearrangement uses TRBV18 and TRBJ1-6; the D is unclear. Germline-derived CDR1 and CDR2 are KGHSH and LQKENI. Trimming cost V 3 bases and J 17 bases, with 17 bases left between them. The CDR3 loop spans 13 amino acids. CDR3 sequence reads: CASSPDARGAFHF. The DNA for the CDR3 is TGTGCCAGCTCACCCGACGCCAGAGGCGCATTCCACTTT.

The gene calls are TRBV7-2 and TRBJ2-5; D remains ambiguous. CDR3 length: 13 residues. Between the trimmed V and J ends, which lost 4 bases and 2 bases, there was a span of 8 bases. Germline CDR1 SGHTA, CDR2 FQGNSA. The CDR3 region is CASSSPVQETQYF. CDR3 sequence (DNA): TGTGCCAGCAGCTCCCCTGTACAAGAGACCCAGTACTTC. Combining the CDR3 with reference TRBV7-2 and TRBJ2-5 gives the whole variable domain GAGVSQSPSNKVTEKGKDVELRCDPISGHTALYWYRQSLGQGLEFLIYFQGNSAPDKSGLPSDRFSAERTGGSVSTLTIQRTQQEDSAVYLCASSSPVQETQYFGPGTRLLVL.